The text below deals with one TCR beta chain. There is no known antigen for this receptor. No base quality values were provided; no much bigger clone lies one nucleotide off. The CDR3, cysteine through phenylalanine, is 14 amino acids long. The only DNA kept is the CDR3, 42 bases in frame from the first base. The germline V gene (reference sequence) supplies CDR1 LNHDA and CDR2 SQIVND. V is pared back by 1 base and J by 7 bases, with 14 bases lying between the germline termini. The data are from a study of graft-versus-host responses after intestinal transplantation (dated by TCRdb to 2020 to 2022). About the investigation overall: The transplants that recipients received were multivisceral, liver-intestinal, or isolated intestinal. All recipients received anti-thymocyte globulin induction followed by maintenance tacrolimus and steroids for roughly 3 years. Bulk TCR-beta CDR3 sequencing was used to track graft-versus-host and host-versus-graft alloreactive T cell clones in the graft, circulation and bone marrow after intestinal transplantation. The cohort enrolled 24 intestinal transplant recipients including one retransplant, and a few patients lacking pretransplant specimens were excluded. Alloreactive clones were identified by sequencing pre-transplant mixed lymphocyte reaction products and comparing these products with unstimulated pre-transplant donor and recipient T cells. Donor T cell macrochimerism was defined as a peak of at least 4% donor T cells among recipient peripheral blood mononuclear cells. Instead of going to the commercial service, samples from a few later patients were sequenced in-house on an Illumina MiSeq and processed with MiXCR. Points the paper makes about the study in general: Early after transplant, declines in HvG clones were associated with peak levels of circulating GvH clones. GvH clones were detected in recipient bone marrow, and some appeared earlier in ileal mucosa or blood, consistent with an intestinal mucosal origin. High GvH to HvG T cell clonal ratios were observed in the allografts of patients with donor T cell macrochimerism. The relatively low number and heterogeneity of intestinal transplant patients limited the conclusions.

Receptor libraries were prepared by the immunoSEQ multiplex PCR assay. High-throughput TCR-beta CDR3 sequencing of genomic DNA from most patients was performed by Adaptive Biotechnologies. On the authors' methods: TCR sequencing data were retrieved from Adaptive's ImmunoSEQ software for roughly 20 patients, whereas a few other patients were processed with MiXCR and VDJtools. CDR3 nucleotide sequences shared between donor and recipient were removed because the origin of such sequences could not be assigned. To count as alloreactive, a clone needed at least 2-fold expansion over unstimulated cells and a minimum CFSE-low frequency of 0.002% (template counts) or 0.001% (read counts). A clone was considered mappable if detected in the sequenced pre-transplant spleen, lymph node, or MLR CFSE-low populations of the donor or recipient. The cumulative frequency of alloreactive clones was calculated as a percentage of all sequences, weighted by copy number. TCRdb holds this immuneACCESS table with in-frame rearrangements only. Some clones are missing; in checked studies, unresolved V genes explain under half, and the rest has no known cause. Clonal size and the V and J genes are those of that table, whereas D and trimming came from the DNA. The sample profile shows 37,000 or so clones; around 90% of them were found once. The ten biggest clones cover over 2% of the sample.

In the first month after transplant, blood samples were collected up to 4 times, and after that at least monthly when available. The sample consisted of PBMCs, taken approximately 320 days after intestinal transplant. This sequence uses TRBV19 and TRBJ2-7; D gene: possibly TRBD1, on 6 matching bases. This clonotype was sampled from a human patient who received an intestinal transplant, so some T cells may come from the graft donor. The CDR3 region reads CASSIVGRGLEQYF. The DNA reads as follows: TGTGCCAGTAGTATAGTGGGCAGGGGATTGGAGCAGTACTTC.